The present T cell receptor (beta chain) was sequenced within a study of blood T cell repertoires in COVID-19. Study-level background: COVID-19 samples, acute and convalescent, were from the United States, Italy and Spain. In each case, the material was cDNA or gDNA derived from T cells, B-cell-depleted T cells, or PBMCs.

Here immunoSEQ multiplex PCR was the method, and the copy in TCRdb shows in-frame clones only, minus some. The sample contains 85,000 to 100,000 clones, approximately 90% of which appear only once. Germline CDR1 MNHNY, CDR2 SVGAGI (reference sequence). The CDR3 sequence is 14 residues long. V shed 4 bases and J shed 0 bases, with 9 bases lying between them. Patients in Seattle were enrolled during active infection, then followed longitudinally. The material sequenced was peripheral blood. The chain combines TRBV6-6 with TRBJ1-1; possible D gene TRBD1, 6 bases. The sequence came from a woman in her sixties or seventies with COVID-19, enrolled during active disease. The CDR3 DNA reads TGTGCCAGCAGTTCTGGACAGCTGAACACTGAAGCTTTCTTT. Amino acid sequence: CASSSGQLNTEAFF.